This T cell receptor (beta chain) was sequenced for a study of PD-L1 blockade in urothelial cancer. CDR1 and CDR2 from the germline V gene are SGHVS and FQNEAQ. The CDR3 length is 14 residues. The ends were cut back, 2 bases at V and 1 base at J, with 6 bases in the middle. Produced via immunoSEQ multiplex PCR; TCRdb's table is partial and in-frame only. The sample lists about 51,000 clones; 70% to 90% were seen once. V and J are TRBV7-8 and TRBJ1-5; D possibly corresponds to TRBD1 (5 bases). Source: PBMCs, taken around atezolizumab (anti-PD-L1) treatment. The sequence was collected from a man aged 60 to 75 with urothelial cancer. CDR3 bases: TGTGCCAGCAGCTTACGGGGGAGCAATCAGCCCCAGCATTTT. Protein product: CASSLRGSNQPQHF.